A selection of T cell receptor beta chains follows, all from one sample in a study of monozygotic twins with inflammatory bowel disease. TCRdb re-called the 5' RACE reads and shows each CDR3 protein once, DNA omitted. The sample spans 110,000 to 150,000 distinct CDR3 sequences; the ten largest clones claim roughly 1.2%. Sequencing was done on a sample of blood. These receptors originate from a human donor with ulcerative colitis or Crohn's disease, or a healthy co-twin of an affected twin (not recorded which). Each CDR3 is given with its conserved first and last residue. Each record gives: V gene, J gene, CDR3 protein.

TRBV4-2	TRBJ1-5	CASSRDRGSNQPQHF
TRBV7-3	TRBJ2-2	CASSPLLPAGVNTGELFF
TRBV4-3	TRBJ1-1	CASSQDVSSAEAFF
TRBV12-3/TRBV12-4	TRBJ1-5	CASSLWGDGNQPQHF
TRBV18	TRBJ1-5	CASSPPDRANQPQHF
TRBV6-1	TRBJ1-1	CASSEARKTEAFF
TRBV12-3/TRBV12-4	TRBJ2-3	CASSFLHSADTQYF
TRBV7-3	TRBJ2-7	CASSKDRSSYEQYF
TRBV12-3/TRBV12-4	TRBJ2-6	CASTPTGVSGANVLTF
TRBV7-3	TRBJ1-2	CASSLERGTHGYTF
TRBV28	TRBJ2-2	CASSLIFQGGTGELFF
TRBV5-1	TRBJ1-2	CASSLDAGANYGYTF
TRBV7-3	TRBJ2-7	CASSPGRTYEQYF